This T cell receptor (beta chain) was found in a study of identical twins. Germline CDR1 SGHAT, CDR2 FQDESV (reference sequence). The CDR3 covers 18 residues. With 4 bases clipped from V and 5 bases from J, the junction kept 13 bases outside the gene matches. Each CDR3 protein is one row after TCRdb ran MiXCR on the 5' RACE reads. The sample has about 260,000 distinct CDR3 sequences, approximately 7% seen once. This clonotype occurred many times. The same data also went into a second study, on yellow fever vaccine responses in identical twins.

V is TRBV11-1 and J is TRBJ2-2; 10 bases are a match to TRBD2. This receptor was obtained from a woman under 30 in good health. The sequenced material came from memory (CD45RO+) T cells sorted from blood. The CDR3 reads CASSSNQASGRWTGELFF. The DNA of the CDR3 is TGTGCCAGCAGCTCCAACCAAGCTAGCGGGAGATGGACCGGGGAGCTGTTTTTT.